The 18 T cell receptor beta chains presented below share a single source sample, sequenced in a study of T cell responses to AZD1222 COVID-19 vaccine. Here immunoSEQ multiplex PCR was the method, and the copy in TCRdb shows in-frame clones only, minus some. The top ten hold roughly 3.5% of the sample, which has 150,000 or so clones, approximately 88% seen once. Sequencing used peripheral blood, obtained on day 0 of MenACWY control vaccination. The origin of the receptors is an adult in good health.

The CDR3 is CASSVQGRTEAFF. CDR3 sequence (DNA): TGTGCCAGCAGCGTACAGGGACGCACTGAAGCTTTCTTT. V gene TRBV27 combines with J gene TRBJ1-1; D may be TRBD1 (6 bases). The V and J ends lost 6 bases and 4 bases respectively, with 12 bases between them. CDR1 is MNHEY and CDR2 is SMNVEV in the germline V gene (reference sequence). The CDR3 loop spans 13 amino acids.

Remarks on this clone: Within the sample, other DNA sequences also encode this same CDR3. The rearrangement uses TRBV30 and TRBJ1-3; weak D call: TRBD1 (6 bases). V shed 0 bases and J shed 1 base, with 7 bases lying between them. Germline values: CDR1 GTSNPN, CDR2 SVGIG (reference sequence). The CDR3 length is 14 residues. The CDR3 nucleotides read TGTGCCTGGAGTGTAGGGGGATCTGGAAACACCATATATTTT. Amino acids: CAWSVGGSGNTIYF. Looking up the rest from reference TRBV30 and TRBJ1-3 gives the full variable domain: SQTIHQWPATLVQPVGSPLSLECTVEGTSNPNLYWYRQAAGRGLQLLFYSVGIGQISSEVPQNLSASRPQDRQFILSSKKLLLSDSGFYLCAWSVGGSGNTIYFGEGSWLTVV.

The J gene is TRBJ1-2, the V gene TRBV10-2; 8 bases map to TRBD1. V shed 5 bases and J 8 bases; nucleotides not matched to a gene: 7. This CDR3 contains 13 residues. Germline V gives CDR1 WSHSY, CDR2 SAAADI. The CDR3 reads CASSPTGESGYTF. In DNA, the CDR3 is TGCGCCAGCAGTCCGACAGGGGAGAGCGGCTACACCTTC.

The V gene is TRBV7-9, the J gene TRBJ1-5; D is perhaps TRBD1 (5 bases). From germline, CDR1 is SEHNR and CDR2 FQNEAQ (reference sequence). There are 16 residues in the CDR3. Trimming pared 5 bases from V and 5 bases from J, leaving 19 bases between. CDR3 loop: CASSANSGGPDQPQHF. DNA of the CDR3: TGTGCCAGCAGCGCAAACTCCGGGGGACCTGATCAGCCCCAGCATTTT.

The chain joins TRBV18 to TRBJ2-5, with 12 bases lining up with TRBD2. V dropped 3 bases and J dropped 6; count of bases not matched to a gene: 5. Per the germline V gene, CDR1 is KGHSH and CDR2 is LQKENI. The CDR3 contains 15 residues. Here the CDR3 reads CASSPPSGGVKTQYF. CDR3 DNA sequence: TGTGCCAGCTCACCCCCTAGCGGGGGGGTAAAGACCCAGTACTTC. Looking up the rest from reference TRBV18 and TRBJ2-5 gives the full variable domain: NAGVMQNPRHLVRRRGQEARLRCSPMKGHSHVYWYRQLPEEGLKFMVYLQKENIIDESGMPKERFSAEFPKEGPSILRIQQVVRGDSAAYFCASSPPSGGVKTQYFGPGTRLLVL.

The V gene is TRBV14, the J gene TRBJ1-3, with D possibly TRBD1 on 6 matching bases. V was trimmed by 3 bases and J by 4 bases, leaving 13 bases between them. CDR1 SGHDN and CDR2 FVKESK come from the germline V gene. The CDR3 covers 15 residues. CDR3 nucleotides: TGTGCCAGCAGCCAGAGGACAGTGACGGGAAACACCATATATTTT. It codes for CASSQRTVTGNTIYF.

The chain is built from TRBV4-1 and TRBJ1-1; maybe TRBD1 (5 bases). The length of the CDR3 is 13 residues. V was pared by 1 base and J by 6 bases, with 9 bases between. Germline V gives CDR1 MGHRA, CDR2 YSYEKL. CDR3 loop: CASSQGSRAEAFF. In DNA form, the CDR3 reads TGCGCCAGCAGCCAAGGGTCCAGGGCTGAAGCTTTCTTT.

This rearrangement joins TRBV7-2 to TRBJ2-7, with 9 positions matching TRBD1. Per the germline V gene, CDR1 is SGHTA and CDR2 is FQGNSA. There are 14 residues in the CDR3. The J segment lost 3 bases and the V segment lost 2 bases, leaving 2 bases of the junction unmatched. The CDR3 DNA reads TGTGCCAGCAGCTTATTGACAGGGGGCTACGAGCAGTACTTC. This translates into CASSLLTGGYEQYF.

The chain combines TRBV27 with TRBJ2-3; D is unclear. The germline gives CDR1 MNHEY, CDR2 SMNVEV (reference sequence). Trimming pared 5 bases from V and 1 base from J, leaving 7 bases between. The CDR3 runs 13 residues. The CDR3 DNA reads TGTGCCAGCAGTCGTCGGGGCACAGATACGCAGTATTTT. Translating gives CASSRRGTDTQYF.

The J gene is TRBJ2-3, the V gene TRBV24-1; D might be TRBD1 (5 bases). The CDR3 runs 17 residues. The germline CDR1 and CDR2 sequences are KGHDR and SFDVKD. V lost 3 bases and J 0 bases, leaving 15 bases between the germline ends. The CDR3 region has the DNA TGTGCCACCAGTGATACGAGACAGAGCTTCAGCACAGATACGCAGTATTTT. Protein: CATSDTRQSFSTDTQYF.

CDR3 region: CASSPGQLGNYGYTF. CDR3 nucleotide sequence: TGTGCCAGCAGCCCGGGACAGCTGGGTAACTATGGCTACACCTTC. This chain uses TRBV7-2 with TRBJ1-2, with 7 bases that match TRBD1. CDR1 and CDR2 from the germline V gene are SGHTA and FQGNSA. V lost 5 bases to trimming and J lost 1 base; unmatched junction nucleotides: 7. The CDR3 is made up of 15 amino acids.

The V gene is TRBV29-1, the J gene TRBJ1-1; a possible D gene is TRBD1 (6 bases). The CDR3 is made up of 12 amino acids. Germline V gene data show CDR1 as SQVTM and CDR2 as ANQGSEA. Deletions cut 6 bases from V and 3 bases from J, with 11 bases between. CDR3 sequence: CSVIPGDTEAFF. The CDR3 DNA sequence: TGCAGCGTCATACCAGGGGACACTGAAGCTTTCTTT.

This sequence joins TRBV7-3 and TRBJ1-6; the match to TRBD1 covers 7 bases. Trimming took 5 bases from V and 7 from J; bases not matched to a gene: 8. Germline V gene sequence: CDR1 SGHTA, CDR2 FQGTGA. This CDR3 spans 15 amino acids. CDR3 region: CASSARQGWNSPLHF. CDR3 coding DNA: TGTGCCAGCAGCGCCCGACAGGGTTGGAATTCACCCCTCCACTTT.

V usage is TRBV7-2 and J usage is TRBJ2-5; D is unclear. Germline values: CDR1 SGHTA, CDR2 FQGNSA. The CDR3 contains 14 residues. Trimming removed 2 bases at V and 1 base at J, with 8 bases between. CDR3 nucleotide sequence: TGTGCCAGCAGCTTATATGGCAGCCAAGAGACCCAGTACTTC. It specifies CASSLYGSQETQYF.

V is TRBV12-3 or TRBV12-4 and J is TRBJ1-5; the D is unclear. This CDR3 is built from 12 residues. Trimming shortened V by 5 bases and J by 7 bases, and 9 bases separated the two germline ends. The CDR3 reads CASSPLGQPQHF. CDR3 coding DNA: TGTGCCAGCAGTCCCCTGGGACAGCCCCAGCATTTT.

The gene calls are TRBV7-8 and TRBJ1-1; D unresolved. In germline, CDR1 is SGHVS, CDR2 FQNEAQ. Trimming shortened V by 1 base and J by 4 bases, and 13 bases separated the two germline ends. This CDR3 comprises 15 residues. This CDR3 reads CASSLGSRISTEAFF. CDR3 bases: TGTGCCAGCAGCTTAGGTAGCAGGATAAGCACTGAAGCTTTCTTT.

The chain uses TRBV5-1 and TRBJ2-1; TRBD1 aligns across 8 bases. The V gene end was trimmed by 0 bases and the J gene end by 6 bases; junction bases not matched to a gene: 2. The CDR3 has 14 amino acids. Germline V gene sequence: CDR1 SGHRS, CDR2 YFSETQ. The CDR3 loop reads CASSLAQGGNEQFF. Here the CDR3 DNA reads TGCGCCAGCAGCTTGGCACAGGGGGGCAATGAGCAGTTCTTC.

The table lists this clone with a count of one. The chain joins TRBV2 to TRBJ1-5, with D perhaps TRBD1 (5 bases). Germline lookup yields CDR1 SNHLY and CDR2 FYNNEI. V dropped 6 bases and J dropped 5 bases, with 14 bases sitting between them. The CDR3 runs 14 residues. CDR3 protein: CASRPAGGYQPQHF. The CDR3 DNA follows: TGTGCCAGCAGACCCGCTGGGGGGTATCAGCCCCAGCATTTT.